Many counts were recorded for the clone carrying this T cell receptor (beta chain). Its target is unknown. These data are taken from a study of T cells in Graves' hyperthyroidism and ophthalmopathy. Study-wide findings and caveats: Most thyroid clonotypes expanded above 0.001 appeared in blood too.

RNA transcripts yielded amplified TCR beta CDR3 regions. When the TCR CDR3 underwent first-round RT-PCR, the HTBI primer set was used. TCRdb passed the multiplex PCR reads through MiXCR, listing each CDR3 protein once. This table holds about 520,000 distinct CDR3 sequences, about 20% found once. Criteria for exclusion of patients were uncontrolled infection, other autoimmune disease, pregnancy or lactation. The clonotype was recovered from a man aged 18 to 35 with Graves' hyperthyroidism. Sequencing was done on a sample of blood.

This CDR3 is CASSVDITNTEAFF. CDR3 nucleotides: TGTGCCAGCAGCGTAGATATCACCAACACTGAAGCTTTCTTT. This chain links TRBV9 with TRBJ1-1; no reliable D call. V shed 0 bases and J shed 2 bases, with 8 bases lying between them. This CDR3 has 14 residues. The germline V gene encodes CDR1 SGDLS and CDR2 YYNGEE. Full variable domain (rest looked up from reference TRBV9 and TRBJ1-1): DSGVTQTPKHLITATGQRVTLRCSPRSGDLSVYWYQQSLDQGLQFLIQYYNGEERAKGNILERFSAQQFPDLHSELNLSSLELGDSALYFCASSVDITNTEAFFGQGTRLTVV.